This record looks at one T cell receptor (beta chain) sequence and its context. Its target is not known. The sample belongs to a study of long-term antiretroviral therapy in people with HIV. The CDR3 runs 16 residues. Germline assignment: CDR1 LGHNA and CDR2 YSLEER. Trimming removed 1 base from V and 1 base from J; junction bases left unmatched: 4. General study results and limits: It was not possible to obtain data on ART adherence, viral resistance or therapy changes. HIV repertoire CDR3 lengths ranged less widely than those of controls.

An immunoSEQ assay, version v3.0, was performed at survey level. The method was immunoSEQ multiplex PCR; TCRdb's version includes in-frame clones alone and lacks a portion of them. The table includes about 48,000 clones, 80% to 90% detected once. This sequence was found in a woman younger than 30 with HIV. This sample comprised unsorted PBMCs, obtained 0.8 years after starting antiretroviral therapy. The chain combines TRBV4-3 with TRBJ2-7, with TRBD2 matching 10 bases. CDR3: CASSQVEREGSYEQYF. Written as DNA, the CDR3 is TGCGCCAGCAGCCAAGTCGAGCGGGAGGGATCCTACGAGCAGTACTTC.